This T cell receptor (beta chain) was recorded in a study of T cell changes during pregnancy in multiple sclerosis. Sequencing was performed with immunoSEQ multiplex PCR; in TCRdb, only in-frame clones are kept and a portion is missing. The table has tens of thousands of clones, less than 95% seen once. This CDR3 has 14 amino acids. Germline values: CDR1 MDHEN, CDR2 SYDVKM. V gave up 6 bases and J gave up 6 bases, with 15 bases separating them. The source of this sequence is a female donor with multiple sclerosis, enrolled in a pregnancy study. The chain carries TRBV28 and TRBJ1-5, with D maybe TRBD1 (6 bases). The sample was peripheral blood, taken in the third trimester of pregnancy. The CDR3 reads CASSRGGAGQPQHF. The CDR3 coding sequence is TGTGCCAGCAGCCGGGGGGGGGCGGGTCAGCCCCAGCATTTT.